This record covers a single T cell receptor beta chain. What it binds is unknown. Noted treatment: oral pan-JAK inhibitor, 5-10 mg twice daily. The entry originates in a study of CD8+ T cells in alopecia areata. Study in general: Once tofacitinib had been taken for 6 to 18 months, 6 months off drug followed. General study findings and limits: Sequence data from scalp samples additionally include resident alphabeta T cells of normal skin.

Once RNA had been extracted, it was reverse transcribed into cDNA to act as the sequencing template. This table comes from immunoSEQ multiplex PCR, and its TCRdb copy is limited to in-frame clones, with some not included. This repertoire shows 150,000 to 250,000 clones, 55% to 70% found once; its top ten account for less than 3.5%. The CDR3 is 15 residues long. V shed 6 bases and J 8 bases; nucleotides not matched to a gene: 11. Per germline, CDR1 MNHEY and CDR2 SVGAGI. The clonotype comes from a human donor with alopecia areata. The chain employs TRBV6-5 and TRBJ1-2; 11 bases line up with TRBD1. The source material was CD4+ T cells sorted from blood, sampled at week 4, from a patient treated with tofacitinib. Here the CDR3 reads CASSPLDRGRGGYTF. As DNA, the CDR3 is TGTGCCAGCAGCCCACTGGACAGGGGGCGAGGGGGCTACACCTTC.